The rows below give T cell receptor beta chains drawn from one sample of a study of early T cells in non-severe SARS-CoV-2 infection. Using its own MiXCR run on the 5' RACE reads, TCRdb lists one record per CDR3 protein. The sample includes about 34,000 distinct CDR3 sequences, 5% to 7% seen only once; the top ten take approximately 7.5%. The sequencing sample was made of whole blood. The origin of the receptors is an adult who was a healthcare worker with PCR-confirmed SARS-CoV-2 infection or an uninfected control (not recorded which). Both conserved end residues are part of each CDR3. The order of the fields is clone size, J gene, V gene, D gene, CDR3 DNA, CDR3 protein. The D gene is left open where the match is weak. Size is stated for part of the rows, as once, few or many counts, or as a class when the clone is expanded.

size: many
J: TRBJ1-5
V: TRBV2
D: TRBD1
DNA: TGTGCCAGCAGTGGACAGGGAATGCATCAGCCCCAGCATTTT
CDR3: CASSGQGMHQPQHF

size: few
J: TRBJ1-6
V: TRBV20-1
D: TRBD1
DNA: TGCAGTGCCATTGGACAGGGAGGAAATTCACCCCTCCACTTT
CDR3: CSAIGQGGNSPLHF

size: -
J: TRBJ2-5
V: TRBV11-2
D: -
DNA: TGTGCCAGCAGCTTTCCCGGGACAGCGGGGGAGAGAGAGTACTTC
CDR3: CASSFPGTAGEREYF

size: many
J: TRBJ1-1
V: TRBV15
D: -
DNA: TGTGCCACCAGCACCTACAGACTGAACACTGAAGCTTTCTTT
CDR3: CATSTYRLNTEAFF

size: few
J: TRBJ2-7
V: TRBV20-1
D: TRBD1
DNA: TGCAGTGCTAGAAAGTGGGGTGGACAGGGAGGAAGCGAGCAGTACTTC
CDR3: CSARKWGGQGGSEQYF

size: many
J: TRBJ2-2
V: TRBV7-9
D: -
DNA: TGTGCCAGCCACCTTCGCCCCGGGGAGCTGTTTTTT
CDR3: CASHLRPGELFF

size: -
J: TRBJ1-5
V: TRBV28
D: -
DNA: TGTGCCAGCACCTTCGATCAAAATAGCAATCAGCCCCAGCATTTT
CDR3: CASTFDQNSNQPQHF

size: many
J: TRBJ1-2
V: TRBV25-1
D: -
DNA: TGTGCCAGCAGTAGGGAGGGAGCTTATGGCTACACCTTC
CDR3: CASSREGAYGYTF

size: few
J: TRBJ1-1
V: TRBV6-4
D: -
DNA: TGTGCCAGCATCGACCCTGTAGGAAGAGCTTTCTTT
CDR3: CASIDPVGRAFF

size: few
J: TRBJ2-5
V: TRBV11-2
D: -
DNA: TGTGCCAGCAGCAAGCTTACAGGGCAAGAGACCCAGTACTTC
CDR3: CASSKLTGQETQYF

size: few
J: TRBJ2-3
V: TRBV6-4
D: -
DNA: TGTGCCAGCAGTGACTCAGATACGCAGTATTTT
CDR3: CASSDSDTQYF

size: many
J: TRBJ2-1
V: TRBV19
D: -
DNA: TGTGCCAGTAGTATGCCCTTTGTATGGGCCCCCAATGAGCAGTTCTTC
CDR3: CASSMPFVWAPNEQFF

size: once
J: TRBJ1-1
V: TRBV7-2
D: -
DNA: TGTGCCAGCAGCTTACCTACAGGGAACATGAACACTGAAGCTTTCTTT
CDR3: CASSLPTGNMNTEAFF

size: -
J: TRBJ1-6
V: TRBV28
D: TRBD1
DNA: TGTGCCAGCAGTCCGGGGACAGCCCTAAATAATTCACCCCTCCACTTT
CDR3: CASSPGTALNNSPLHF

size: few
J: TRBJ1-2
V: TRBV9
D: TRBD1
DNA: TGTGCCAGCAGCCCCCCATCAGGGGGCGGTGGCTACACCTTC
CDR3: CASSPPSGGGGYTF

size: many
J: TRBJ2-7
V: TRBV15
D: TRBD1
DNA: TGTGCCACCAGCAGAGATTATGGGACAGGCTCCCCTGAGCAGTACTTC
CDR3: CATSRDYGTGSPEQYF

size: many
J: TRBJ2-7
V: TRBV18
D: -
DNA: TGTGCCAGCTCACCAGGATTAATGCCACCCTACTTCTCCTACGAGCAGTACTTC
CDR3: CASSPGLMPPYFSYEQYF

size: many
J: TRBJ1-6
V: TRBV7-8
D: -
DNA: TGTGCCAGCAACCCGGCAGACTTTAATTCACCCCTCCACTTT
CDR3: CASNPADFNSPLHF

size: many
J: TRBJ2-2
V: TRBV5-6
D: -
DNA: TGTGCCAGCAGCTTGGACGTCGGGTCGAACACCGGGGAGCTGTTTTTT
CDR3: CASSLDVGSNTGELFF

size: few
J: TRBJ2-7
V: TRBV3-2
D: -
DNA: TGTGCCAGCATTCATATAAGGTGTGGCTACGAGCAGTACTTC
CDR3: CASIHIRCGYEQYF

size: many
J: TRBJ2-3
V: TRBV7-9
D: -
DNA: TGTGCCAGCAGCTCCCGCGGGGGCGGGGGCCTCCAAGATACGCAGTATTTT
CDR3: CASSSRGGGGLQDTQYF

size: few
J: TRBJ2-2
V: TRBV7-8
D: -
DNA: TGTGCCAGCAGCTTAGATGGGGGGAGCACCGGGGAGCTGTTTTTT
CDR3: CASSLDGGSTGELFF

size: many
J: TRBJ1-5
V: TRBV6-6
D: TRBD1
DNA: TGTGCCAGCAGTGGGGACAGGGGAAGGAGTCAGCCCCAGCATTTT
CDR3: CASSGDRGRSQPQHF

size: many
J: TRBJ1-1
V: TRBV7-2
D: -
DNA: TGTGCCAGCAACTTAGGGGGAATGAACACTGAAGCTTTCTTT
CDR3: CASNLGGMNTEAFF

size: many
J: TRBJ1-6
V: TRBV13
D: -
DNA: TGTGCCAGCAGCTCGACACAGAAGAATAATTCACCCCTCCACTTT
CDR3: CASSSTQKNNSPLHF

size: -
J: TRBJ2-4
V: TRBV20-1
D: -
DNA: TGCAGTGCTAGAGATCCGGCGGGACTGGCCAAAAACATTCAGTACTTC
CDR3: CSARDPAGLAKNIQYF

size: many
J: TRBJ2-7
V: TRBV4-3
D: -
DNA: TGCGCCAGCAGCCAAAAAACCAACTCCTACGAGCAGTACTTC
CDR3: CASSQKTNSYEQYF

size: few
J: TRBJ2-7
V: TRBV2
D: -
DNA: TGTGCCAGCACGCACGGGACGGGAGCCTACGAGCAGTACTTC
CDR3: CASTHGTGAYEQYF

size: many
J: TRBJ1-2
V: TRBV12-3/TRBV12-4
D: -
DNA: TGTGCCAGCAGCAATCTCGGCTATGGCTACACCTTC
CDR3: CASSNLGYGYTF

size: many
J: TRBJ2-3
V: TRBV24-1
D: -
DNA: TGTGCCACCAGTGATCGGACAGAGGTGGATACGCAGTATTTT
CDR3: CATSDRTEVDTQYF

size: -
J: TRBJ2-7
V: TRBV12-3/TRBV12-4
D: TRBD2
DNA: TGTGCCAGCAGCCCTAAAGGACTAGCGGGGGCGCACGAGCAGTACTTC
CDR3: CASSPKGLAGAHEQYF

size: -
J: TRBJ2-1
V: TRBV6-6
D: -
DNA: TGTGCCAGCTCAGAACGGCTTGGTAACAATGAGCAGTTCTTC
CDR3: CASSERLGNNEQFF

size: few
J: TRBJ1-3
V: TRBV2
D: TRBD1
DNA: TGTGCCAGCAGTGATGGGGATCAACAGGGGACCTCTGGAAACACCATATATTTT
CDR3: CASSDGDQQGTSGNTIYF

size: many
J: TRBJ2-7
V: TRBV7-2
D: TRBD2
DNA: TGTGCCAGCAGCTTAGTTCCTAGCGGGGGTAACTACGAGCAGTACTTC
CDR3: CASSLVPSGGNYEQYF

size: many
J: TRBJ1-5
V: TRBV7-3
D: -
DNA: TGTGCCAGCAGCTTAGGGGGCTCTCAGCCCCAGCATTTT
CDR3: CASSLGGSQPQHF

size: many
J: TRBJ1-1
V: TRBV30
D: -
DNA: TGTGCCTGGAGTTTACAGCTAAACACTGAAGCTTTCTTT
CDR3: CAWSLQLNTEAFF

size: -
J: TRBJ2-2
V: TRBV20-1
D: TRBD2
DNA: TGCAGTGCTAGCCCTGGCGGGGGTGCGGACGGGGAGCTGTTTTTT
CDR3: CSASPGGGADGELFF

size: many
J: TRBJ2-2
V: TRBV4-1
D: -
DNA: TGCGCCAGCAGCCAAGTCCCCCCGGGACCGCTGAACACCGGGGAGCTGTTTTTT
CDR3: CASSQVPPGPLNTGELFF

size: medium-sized
J: TRBJ1-4
V: TRBV12-3/TRBV12-4
D: TRBD1
DNA: TGTGCCAGCAGTTCTTGGGACAGGGACCGAAAACTGTTTTTT
CDR3: CASSSWDRDRKLFF

size: -
J: TRBJ2-1
V: TRBV7-9
D: TRBD2
DNA: TGTGCCAGCAGCCCCATGGGGAGGGAGTACGGTGAGCAGTTCTTC
CDR3: CASSPMGREYGEQFF

size: many
J: TRBJ2-5
V: TRBV27
D: TRBD2
DNA: TGTGCCAGCAGTTTGCGGGGGGCTCAAGAGACCCAGTACTTC
CDR3: CASSLRGAQETQYF

size: few
J: TRBJ2-1
V: TRBV7-2
D: -
DNA: TGTGCCAGCAGCTTATTAGCACTTGGGCAGTTCTTC
CDR3: CASSLLALGQFF

size: -
J: TRBJ2-5
V: TRBV11-2
D: -
DNA: TGTGCCAGCAGCTTGACAGTGACATTTCAAGAGACCCAGTACTTC
CDR3: CASSLTVTFQETQYF

size: many
J: TRBJ2-1
V: TRBV11-2
D: TRBD1
DNA: TGTGCCAGCAGCTCGACAGGGGTCAATGAGCAGTTCTTC
CDR3: CASSSTGVNEQFF

size: -
J: TRBJ2-1
V: TRBV30
D: -
DNA: TGTGCCTGGAGTAGGGGGAGCTCCTACAATGAGCAGTTCTTC
CDR3: CAWSRGSSYNEQFF

size: many
J: TRBJ2-7
V: TRBV6-1
D: TRBD2
DNA: TGTGCCAGCAGTTCTCGGACTAGCGGGGGCTCCTACGAGCAGTACTTC
CDR3: CASSSRTSGGSYEQYF

size: many
J: TRBJ2-1
V: TRBV4-2
D: -
DNA: TGTGCCAGCAGTCAAGGTGCTAGCGACTCCTACAATGAGCAGTTCTTC
CDR3: CASSQGASDSYNEQFF

size: -
J: TRBJ2-5
V: TRBV20-1
D: TRBD2
DNA: TGCAGTGCCCCACCGGGGGGGAAAGAGACCCAGTACTTC
CDR3: CSAPPGGKETQYF

size: many
J: TRBJ2-5
V: TRBV13
D: -
DNA: TGTGCCAGCAGCCGAAGGACCCAACAAGAGACCCAGTACTTC
CDR3: CASSRRTQQETQYF

size: many
J: TRBJ2-7
V: TRBV6-5
D: -
DNA: TGTGCCAGCAGTTACTCAAGGACTTCCGCCTACGAGCAGTACTTC
CDR3: CASSYSRTSAYEQYF

size: many
J: TRBJ2-1
V: TRBV28
D: TRBD2
DNA: TGTGCCAGCAGTGTTAGGACTAGTCCGGGGAATGAGCAGTTCTTC
CDR3: CASSVRTSPGNEQFF

size: many
J: TRBJ2-7
V: TRBV29-1
D: -
DNA: TGCAGCGTTGAATCACATAACTCCTACGAGCAGTACTTC
CDR3: CSVESHNSYEQYF

size: many
J: TRBJ2-7
V: TRBV6-2/TRBV6-3
D: -
DNA: TGTGCCAGCAGTTTCCCACAGGGCGGTGGCTACGAGCAGTACTTC
CDR3: CASSFPQGGGYEQYF

size: many
J: TRBJ1-2
V: TRBV3-1
D: TRBD1
DNA: TGTGCCAGCAGCCAAGATCCAGGGACAGGGGAGGATGGCTACACCTTC
CDR3: CASSQDPGTGEDGYTF

size: -
J: TRBJ1-2
V: TRBV27
D: -
DNA: TGTGCCAGCAGCGCTATCAGGGGAAACTATGGCTACACCTTC
CDR3: CASSAIRGNYGYTF

size: few
J: TRBJ2-2
V: TRBV15
D: -
DNA: TGTGCCACCAGCATAGGAGGGTCGAACACCGGGGAGCTGTTTTTT
CDR3: CATSIGGSNTGELFF

size: -
J: TRBJ1-5
V: TRBV6-2/TRBV6-3
D: -
DNA: TGTGCCAGCAGCCCCGGGAATAATTGGAATCAGCCCCAGCATTTT
CDR3: CASSPGNNWNQPQHF

size: many
J: TRBJ1-1
V: TRBV7-2
D: -
DNA: TGTGCCAGCAGCTTAGCGCTAGGGAACACTGAAGCTTTCTTT
CDR3: CASSLALGNTEAFF

size: -
J: TRBJ2-7
V: TRBV5-5
D: -
DNA: TGTGCCAGCAGCTTTGCCCCCTACGAGCAGTGCTTC
CDR3: CASSFAPYEQCF